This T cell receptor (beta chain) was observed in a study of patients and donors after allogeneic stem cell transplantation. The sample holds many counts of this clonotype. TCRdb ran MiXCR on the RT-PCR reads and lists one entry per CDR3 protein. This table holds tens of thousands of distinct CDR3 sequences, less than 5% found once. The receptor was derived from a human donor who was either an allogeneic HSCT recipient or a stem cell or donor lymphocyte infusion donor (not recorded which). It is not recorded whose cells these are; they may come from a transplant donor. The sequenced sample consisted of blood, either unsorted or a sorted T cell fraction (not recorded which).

The chain's CDR3 is CASSQGAQNIQYF. CDR3 nucleotides: TGTGCCAGCAGCCAGGGGGCCCAAAACATTCAGTACTTC. This chain joins TRBV3-1 and TRBJ2-4; D is possibly TRBD1 (6 bases). CDR3 length equals 13 residues. V lost 3 bases, J lost 5 bases, and 8 bases lay in between. Germline values: CDR1 LGHDT, CDR2 YNNKEL (reference sequence).